This entry lists 27 T cell receptor beta chains sequenced from one sample in a study of blood T cells in healthy people across ages. Through a sample-barcoded 5' primer and a J-beta primer mix, a second PCR was run for 7 to 11 cycles. TCRdb processed the 5' RACE reads anew with MiXCR; each CDR3 protein has one entry. The sample has 850,000 to 1,000,000 distinct CDR3 sequences, approximately 49% seen once. The sample comprised blood. The receptors were sampled from a young man in good health.

The rearrangement joins TRBV27 to TRBJ2-5; 8 bases agree with TRBD1. The J call is in doubt because the DNA end fits TRBJ2-7 better. Germline CDR1 is MNHEY and CDR2 is SMNVEV (reference sequence). The CDR3 covers 14 residues. CDR3 loop: CASSSMDRDDEQYF. CDR3 in DNA: TGTGCCAGCAGTTCCATGGACAGGGACGACGAGCAGTACTTC.

This clonotype came up a few times. This sequence joins TRBV4-1 and TRBJ1-1, with a weak D call TRBD1 (6 bases). Germline loops: CDR1 MGHRA, CDR2 YSYEKL. The CDR3 spans 16 residues. V was cut by 0 bases and J by 7 bases, with 18 bases left in between. CDR3: CASSQDVGRGVDEAFF. The CDR3 DNA reads TGCGCCAGCAGCCAAGATGTAGGCAGGGGAGTAGATGAAGCTTTCTTT.

The V and J genes are TRBV29-1 and TRBJ2-1, with 9 bases matching TRBD2. With 7 bases clipped from V and 4 bases from J, the junction kept 8 bases outside the gene matches. CDR3 length equals 14 residues. Germline CDR1 SQVTM, CDR2 ANQGSEA. The CDR3 protein is CSAASGACYNEQFF. The CDR3, as DNA: TGCAGCGCTGCTAGCGGGGCGTGTTACAATGAGCAGTTCTTC.

This chain links TRBV5-1 with TRBJ2-7, with 8 bases fitting TRBD1. This CDR3 is built from 15 residues. V dropped 1 base and J dropped 5; count of bases not matched to a gene: 8. CDR1 is SGHRS, CDR2 YFSETQ, per germline. The CDR3 spells CASSLSQGASNEQYF. The CDR3 DNA sequence: TGCGCCAGCAGCTTGTCCCAGGGGGCTAGCAACGAGCAGTACTTC.

The chain combines TRBV6-2 or TRBV6-3 with TRBJ2-6; D is undetermined. The CDR3 runs to 16 residues. Germline V gene data show CDR1 as MNHEY and CDR2 as SVGEGT. V lost 2 bases and J lost 0, with 8 bases in between. DNA for the CDR3: TGTGCCAGCAGTTACCCGTTCGGCTCTGGGGCCAACGTCCTGACTTTC. Translation gives CASSYPFGSGANVLTF.

This clonotype was counted between two and nine times. The chain links TRBV20-1 to TRBJ2-7, with 7 nucleotides matching TRBD2. This CDR3 region has 15 residues. After removal of 0 bases from V and 2 bases from J, the junction contained 7 bases not matched to a gene. Germline lookup yields CDR1 DFQATT and CDR2 SNEGSKA (reference sequence). The CDR3 DNA reads TGCAGTGCTAGAGATTTTAGCGGGCCTCCCTACGAGCAGTACTTC. The encoded protein is CSARDFSGPPYEQYF.

This clonotype turned up a few times. V usage is TRBV6-2 or TRBV6-3 and J usage is TRBJ1-6, with TRBD1 identical over 12 bases. This CDR3 is built from 15 residues. The V and J ends lost 5 bases and 10 bases, in that order; junction bases with no gene match: 6. CDR1 is MNHEY, CDR2 SVGEGT, per germline. The CDR3 DNA follows: TGTGCCAGCAGTCAAGGGACAGGGGGCGTCTCACCCCTCCACTTT. Translating it yields CASSQGTGGVSPLHF.

The table lists this clonotype with a few counts. Relative to the germline gene, one junction end is altered; a read error may explain this. The chain has TRBV7-7 and TRBJ2-5; 10 nucleotides match TRBD2. The CDR3 sequence is 16 residues long. Per germline, CDR1 SSHAT and CDR2 FNYEAQ (reference sequence). The CDR3 reads CASSTSGASGVETQYF. The CDR3 DNA is TGTGCTAGCAGTACTAGCGGGGCTAGCGGGGTTGAGACCCAGTACTTC.

The chain links TRBV20-1 to TRBJ2-7; TRBD1 or TRBD2 may be the D gene (5 bases each). Germline V lookup: CDR1 DFQATT, CDR2 SNEGSKA (reference sequence). This CDR3 is built from 15 residues. The V end was cut by 6 bases, the J end by 0 bases, with 18 bases between. As DNA, the CDR3 is TGCAGTGCCCCCACCGCTGGGACGGGCTCCTACGAGCAGTACTTC. Translating gives CSAPTAGTGSYEQYF.

Comments on this clonotype: An end of the junction does not agree with germline; a read error may underlie this. V and J are TRBV12-3 or TRBV12-4 and TRBJ2-5; D not resolved. The CDR3 has 14 residues. The CDR3 spells CASILSLLQETQYF. CDR3 nucleotides: TGTGCCAGCATTTTAAGTCTTCTCCAAGAGACCCAGTACTTC.

This clonotype was found many times. The chain joins TRBV4-1 to TRBJ2-3, with TRBD2 as a possible D gene (6 bases). The CDR3 totals 16 residues. V was clipped by 0 bases and J by 1 base, with 11 bases between them. Germline V gene lookup returns CDR1 MGHRA and CDR2 YSYEKL. CDR3 loop: CASSQDFRGGTDTQYF. The CDR3 DNA is TGCGCCAGCAGCCAAGACTTCCGCGGGGGCACAGATACGCAGTATTTT.

The V gene is TRBV29-1, the J gene TRBJ2-4; D is possibly TRBD2 (6 bases). This CDR3 is 14 amino acids long. Germline V CDR1 and CDR2: SQVTM, ANQGSEA. Trimming removed 4 bases at V and 1 base at J, with 11 bases between. The CDR3 DNA reads as TGCAGCGTTGCGAAGGGAGGCGCCAAAAACATTCAGTACTTC. Translated, it gives CSVAKGGAKNIQYF.

This clonotype was observed a few times. The chain recombines TRBV5-1 with TRBJ2-1; possibly TRBD1 or TRBD2 for D (6 bases each). Deletions cut 4 bases from V and 0 bases from J, with 20 bases between. The germline gives CDR1 SGHRS, CDR2 YFSETQ. This CDR3 comprises 18 residues. The CDR3 reads CASSPVVGGPSSYNEQFF. In DNA form, the CDR3 reads TGCGCCAGCAGCCCCGTCGTGGGGGGCCCCAGCTCCTACAATGAGCAGTTCTTC.

V usage is TRBV9 and J usage is TRBJ1-1, with TRBD1 matching 8 bases. V trimming: 3 bases; J trimming: 2 bases; junction bases outside the gene matches: 6. The length of the CDR3 is 15 residues. Germline V gives CDR1 SGDLS, CDR2 YYNGEE. The CDR3 region is CASSATTGGNTEAFF. CDR3 sequence (DNA): TGTGCCAGCAGCGCCACTACAGGGGGAAACACTGAAGCTTTCTTT.

The chain employs TRBV7-2 and TRBJ1-6; 7 nucleotides agree with TRBD1. In germline, CDR1 is SGHTA, CDR2 FQGNSA. The CDR3 covers 15 residues. Trimming cost V 1 base and J 7 bases; bases outside gene matches: 4. The CDR3 protein is CASSLETGRNSPLHF. In nucleotides, the CDR3 is TGTGCCAGCAGCTTAGAGACAGGGCGAAATTCACCCCTCCACTTT. Based on the CDR3 plus reference TRBV7-2 and TRBJ1-6, the full variable domain is GAGVSQSPSNKVTEKGKDVELRCDPISGHTALYWYRQSLGQGLEFLIYFQGNSAPDKSGLPSDRFSAERTGGSVSTLTIQRTQQEDSAVYLCASSLETGRNSPLHFGNGTRLTVT.

The chain recombines TRBV6-1 with TRBJ2-1; 11 bases are a match to TRBD1. V was pared by 7 bases and J by 4 bases, with 3 bases of the junction left unmatched. CDR3 length: 14 amino acids. Germline CDR1 MNHNS, CDR2 SASEGT. CDR3 loop: CASNRDRGYNEQFF. CDR3 bases: TGTGCCAGCAACCGGGACAGGGGGTACAATGAGCAGTTCTTC.

This clonotype has only a few counts. The chain uses TRBV4-3 and TRBJ1-6; perhaps TRBD1 as D (5 bases). The CDR3 covers 13 residues. The V end was cut by 6 bases, the J end by 8 bases, with 11 bases between. CDR1 and CDR2 (germline): LGHNA, YSLEER. The CDR3 nucleotides read TGCGCCAGCAGTCAACTCAGGGATTCACCCCTCCACTTT. It codes for CASSQLRDSPLHF.

The rearrangement uses TRBV2 and TRBJ1-1, with D unresolved. The CDR3 covers 14 residues. Trimming stripped 2 bases from V and 6 bases from J, with 13 bases between. In germline, CDR1 is SNHLY, CDR2 FYNNEI. In nucleotides, the CDR3 is TGTGCCAGCAGTGAACTAATAAAAGGGTCTGAAGCTTTCTTT. Amino acid sequence: CASSELIKGSEAFF.

The CDR3 DNA follows: TGTGCCAGCAGCTTAGGCAGGGGCGCAGAAAAACTGTTTTTT. As protein: CASSLGRGAEKLFF. This rearrangement joins TRBV7-2 to TRBJ1-4; D is possibly TRBD1 (6 bases). V was clipped by 1 base and J by 8 bases, with 11 bases between them. The CDR3 contains 14 residues. Per the germline V gene, CDR1 is SGHTA and CDR2 is FQGNSA.

CDR3 in DNA: TGTGCCAGCAGTTTAGGATGGAATGGCTACACCTTC. Amino acids: CASSLGWNGYTF. This rearrangement joins TRBV28 to TRBJ1-2; D is ambiguous. With 2 bases removed from V and 6 bases from J, the gap between germline ends came to 7 bases. CDR3 length: 12 amino acids. Germline values: CDR1 MDHEN, CDR2 SYDVKM.

The chain couples TRBV7-8 to TRBJ2-7; 8 bases match TRBD1. Germline V gene sequence: CDR1 SGHVS, CDR2 FQNEAQ. Germline trimming cut 3 bases from V and 3 bases from J; bases unmatched to any gene: 10. The CDR3 sequence is 16 residues long. The CDR3 spells CASSFNLQGGLYEQYF. The CDR3 nucleotides are TGTGCCAGCAGCTTCAACCTACAGGGGGGTCTCTACGAGCAGTACTTC.

The chain combines TRBV28 with TRBJ2-5; D unresolved. The ends were cut back, 5 bases at V and 0 bases at J, with 13 bases in the middle. The CDR3 extends over 15 amino acids. CDR1 is MDHEN, CDR2 SYDVKM, per germline. The CDR3 protein is CASSASNWYQETQYF. The CDR3, as DNA: TGTGCCAGCAGTGCATCGAACTGGTACCAAGAGACCCAGTACTTC.

This clonotype showed up just a few times. This chain links TRBV25-1 with TRBJ2-7; TRBD2 aligns across 7 bases. This CDR3 is 14 amino acids long. The germline CDR1 and CDR2 sequences are MGHDK and SYGVNS. The V and J ends lost 3 bases and 5 bases, in that order; junction bases with no gene match: 7. The CDR3: CASSEVGGIDEQYF. The CDR3 DNA follows: TGTGCCAGCAGTGAGGTCGGGGGGATCGACGAGCAGTACTTC.

The chain is built from TRBV7-9 and TRBJ2-7; D perhaps matches TRBD1 (5 bases). In germline, CDR1 is SEHNR, CDR2 FQNEAQ (reference sequence). Trimming left V 1 base short and J 2 bases short, with 12 bases between. This CDR3 comprises 15 residues. The CDR3 DNA reads as TGTGCCAGCAGCTTAGTCCAGACAGAGACCTACGAGCAGTACTTC. Its translation is CASSLVQTETYEQYF.

This clonotype occurred a few times. V gene TRBV4-2 combines with J gene TRBJ2-3; no clear D. This CDR3 region has 15 residues. Trimming left V 4 bases short and J 5 bases short, with 16 bases between. In germline, CDR1 is LGHNA, CDR2 YNFKEQ. CDR3 residues: CASSPPLGHGDTQYF. In DNA, the CDR3 is TGTGCCAGCAGCCCCCCCCTCGGCCACGGAGATACGCAGTATTTT.

The chain uses TRBV18 and TRBJ1-1, with a tentative D call TRBD1 (5 bases). CDR1 is KGHSH, CDR2 LQKENI, per germline. The CDR3 is 16 residues long. Trimming took 6 bases from V and 3 from J, leaving 20 bases between them. The chain's CDR3 is CASSQNTGLTHTEAFF. The CDR3 DNA follows: TGTGCCAGCTCGCAAAATACAGGACTCACACACACTGAAGCTTTCTTT.

The J gene is TRBJ1-2, the V gene TRBV3-1; TRBD1 aligns across 8 bases. V lost 3 bases and J lost 9; bases outside the gene matches: 3. CDR1 is LGHDT and CDR2 is YNNKEL in the germline V gene (reference sequence). CDR3 length equals 12 residues. In nucleotides, the CDR3 is TGTGCCAGCAGCCAGAGGACAGGGAGCTACACCTTC. Translation: CASSQRTGSYTF.